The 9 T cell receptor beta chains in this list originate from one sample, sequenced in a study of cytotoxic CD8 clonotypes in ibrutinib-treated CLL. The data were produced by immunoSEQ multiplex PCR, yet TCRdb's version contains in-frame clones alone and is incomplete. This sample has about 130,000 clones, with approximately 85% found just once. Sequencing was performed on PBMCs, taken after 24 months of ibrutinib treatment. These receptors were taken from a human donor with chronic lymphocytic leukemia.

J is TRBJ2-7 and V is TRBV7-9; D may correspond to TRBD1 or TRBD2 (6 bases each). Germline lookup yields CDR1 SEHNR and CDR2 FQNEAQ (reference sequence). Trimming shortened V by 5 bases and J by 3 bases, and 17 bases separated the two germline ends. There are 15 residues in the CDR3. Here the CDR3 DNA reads TGTGCCAGCAGCCCAGAGGAACAGGGACTCTACGAGCAGTACTTC. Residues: CASSPEEQGLYEQYF.

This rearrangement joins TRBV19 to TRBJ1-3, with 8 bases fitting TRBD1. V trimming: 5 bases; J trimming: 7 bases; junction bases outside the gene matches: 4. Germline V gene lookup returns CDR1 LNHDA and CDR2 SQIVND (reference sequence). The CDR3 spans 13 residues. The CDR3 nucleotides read TGTGCCAGTAGTCTGACAGGGGCGAACACCATATATTTT. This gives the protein CASSLTGANTIYF. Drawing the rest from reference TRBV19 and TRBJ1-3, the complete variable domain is DGGITQSPKYLFRKEGQNVTLSCEQNLNHDAMYWYRQDPGQGLRLIYYSQIVNDFQKGDIAEGYSVSREKKESFPLTVTSAQKNPTAFYLCASSLTGANTIYFGEGSWLTVV.

The CDR3 protein is CASSNQGWAVGGYEQYF. Here the CDR3 DNA reads TGTGCCAGCAGTAACCAAGGCTGGGCAGTTGGTGGGTACGAGCAGTACTTC. This chain joins TRBV28 and TRBJ2-7, with D uncertain. Looked up from germline, CDR1 is MDHEN and CDR2 is SYDVKM. The CDR3 covers 17 residues. V lost 5 bases and J 4 bases, leaving 24 bases between the germline ends.

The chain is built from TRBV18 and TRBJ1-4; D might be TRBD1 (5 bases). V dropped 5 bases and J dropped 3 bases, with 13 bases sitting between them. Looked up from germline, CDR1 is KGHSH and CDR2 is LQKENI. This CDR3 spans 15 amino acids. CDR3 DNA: TGTGCCAGCTCAACTTCAGGGTTCTCTAATGAAAAACTGTTTTTT. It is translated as CASSTSGFSNEKLFF.

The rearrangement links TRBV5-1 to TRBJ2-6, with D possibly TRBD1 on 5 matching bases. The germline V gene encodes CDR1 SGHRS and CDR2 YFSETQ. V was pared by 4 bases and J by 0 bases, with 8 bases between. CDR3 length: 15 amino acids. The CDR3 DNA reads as TGCGCCAGCAGCGGGGCCAACTCTGGGGCCAACGTCCTGACTTTC. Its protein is CASSGANSGANVLTF.

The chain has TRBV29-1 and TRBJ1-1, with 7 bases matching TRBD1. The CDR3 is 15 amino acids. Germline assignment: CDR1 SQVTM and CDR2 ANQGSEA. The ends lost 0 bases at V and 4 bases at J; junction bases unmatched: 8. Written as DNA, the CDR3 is TGCAGCGTTGAAGATCAGACAGGGATGGGCACTGAAGCTTTCTTT. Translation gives CSVEDQTGMGTEAFF. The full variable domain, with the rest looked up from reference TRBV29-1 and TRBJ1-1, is SAVISQKPSRDICQRGTSLTIQCQVDSQVTMMFWYRQQPGQSLTLIATANQGSEATYESGFVIDKFPISRPNLTFSTLTVSNMSPEDSSIYLCSVEDQTGMGTEAFFGQGTRLTVV.

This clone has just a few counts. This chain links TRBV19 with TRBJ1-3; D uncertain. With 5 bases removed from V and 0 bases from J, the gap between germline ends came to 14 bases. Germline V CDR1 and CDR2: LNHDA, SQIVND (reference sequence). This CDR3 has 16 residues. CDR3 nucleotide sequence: TGTGCCAGTAGTCCCGGGATTGCTCTCTCTGGAAACACCATATATTTT. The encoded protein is CASSPGIALSGNTIYF.

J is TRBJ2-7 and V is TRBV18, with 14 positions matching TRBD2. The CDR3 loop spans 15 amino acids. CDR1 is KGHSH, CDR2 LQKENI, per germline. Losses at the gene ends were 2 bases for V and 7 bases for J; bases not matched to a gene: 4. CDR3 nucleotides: TGTGCCAGCTCACCAGGGACTAGCGGGAGTGGTGAGCAGTACTTC. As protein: CASSPGTSGSGEQYF.

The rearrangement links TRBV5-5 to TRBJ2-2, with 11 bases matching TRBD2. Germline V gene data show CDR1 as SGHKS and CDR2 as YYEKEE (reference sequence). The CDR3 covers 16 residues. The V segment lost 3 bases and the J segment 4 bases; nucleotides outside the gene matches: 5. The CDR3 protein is CASSSLAGEATGELFF. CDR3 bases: TGTGCCAGCAGCTCACTAGCGGGGGAAGCCACCGGGGAGCTGTTTTTT.